This T cell receptor (beta chain) was sequenced during a study of T cell repertoires in cytomegalovirus infection. The overall study: Indications came from public TCR beta signatures; they pointed to CMV infection and to a matching HLA type.

Using its own MiXCR run on the reads, TCRdb lists one record per CDR3 protein. The sample includes some 270,000 distinct CDR3 sequences, about a sixth of them seen just once. Sequenced: CD8+ T cells from PBMCs. The sequence derives from a human donor in good health (CMV status not recorded). Some clones in this sample may be carry-over from other donors' samples.

CDR3 loop: CARRLLVDGELFF. CDR3 coding DNA: TGTGCCAGAAGGCTACTAGTTGACGGGGAGCTGTTTTTT. This chain links TRBV6-5 with TRBJ2-2; tentative D call: TRBD2 (5 bases). V lost 9 bases, J lost 7 bases, and 15 bases lay in between. Germline loops: CDR1 MNHEY, CDR2 SVGAGI. The CDR3 is 13 residues long.